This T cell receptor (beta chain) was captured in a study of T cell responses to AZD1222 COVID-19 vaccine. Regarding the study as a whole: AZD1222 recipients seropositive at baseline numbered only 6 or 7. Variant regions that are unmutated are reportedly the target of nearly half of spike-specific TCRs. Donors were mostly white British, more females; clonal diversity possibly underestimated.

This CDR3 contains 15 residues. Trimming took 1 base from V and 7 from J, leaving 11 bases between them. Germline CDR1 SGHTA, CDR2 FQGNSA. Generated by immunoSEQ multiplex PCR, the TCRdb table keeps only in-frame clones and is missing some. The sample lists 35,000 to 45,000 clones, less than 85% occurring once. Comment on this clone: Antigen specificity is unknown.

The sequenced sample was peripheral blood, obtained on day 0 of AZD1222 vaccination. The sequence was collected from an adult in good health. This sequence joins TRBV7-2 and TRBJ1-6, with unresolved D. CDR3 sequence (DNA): TGTGCCAGCAGCTTAGTTGGACGGGGAAATTCACCCCTCCACTTT. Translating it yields CASSLVGRGNSPLHF.